The 26 T cell receptor beta chains in this list originate from one sample, sequenced in a study of CD8 T cells in ankylosing spondylitis. Findings and limits, study-wide: A TCR beta motif of roughly 8 highly homologous variants appeared characteristic of ankylosing spondylitis blood.

These TCRs are of unknown antigen specificity. TCRdb reprocessed the 5' RACE reads with MiXCR, giving one entry per CDR3 protein. The sample holds some 840,000 distinct CDR3 sequences; roughly 12% are singletons and the top ten take 0.45% to 0.6%. Sequenced input: blood, either unsorted or a sorted T cell fraction (not recorded which). The receptor set was obtained from a male donor with ankylosing spondylitis.

This clonotype was detected a few times. J is TRBJ2-1 and V is TRBV13; TRBD2 is a possible D gene (5 bases). Deletions cut 5 bases from V and 12 bases from J, with 14 bases between. This CDR3 has 12 residues. Germline lookup yields CDR1 PRHDT and CDR2 FYEKMQ (reference sequence). The CDR3 protein is CASSPRGKGQFF. DNA of the CDR3: TGTGCCAGCAGCCCCCGGGGTAAGGGGCAGTTCTTC.

The chain's CDR3 is CASNVRGVQGKTETQYF. DNA of the CDR3: TGTGCCAGCAACGTAAGGGGAGTACAGGGTAAAACAGAGACCCAGTACTTC. V is TRBV6-1 and J is TRBJ2-5; the D gene is possibly TRBD1 (6 bases). V was clipped by 7 bases and J by 4 bases, with 25 bases between them. The germline V gene encodes CDR1 MNHNS and CDR2 SASEGT. CDR3 length equals 17 residues.

The CDR3 loop is CASSPWAENTEAFF. Written as DNA, the CDR3 is TGTGCCAGCAGCCCCTGGGCAGAGAACACTGAAGCTTTCTTT. The V and J genes are TRBV7-2 and TRBJ1-1; D is ambiguous. There are 14 residues in the CDR3. V dropped 5 bases and J dropped 1 base, with 11 bases sitting between them. Per the germline V gene, CDR1 is SGHTA and CDR2 is FQGNSA.

This clonotype was seen at least ten times. This sequence joins TRBV12-3 or TRBV12-4 and TRBJ1-5; no definite D call. Trimming left V 5 bases short and J 5 bases short, with 16 bases between. The CDR3 runs 15 residues. The CDR3 DNA follows: TGTGCCAGCAGTCAGAGTTTTGAAGCCCATCAGCCCCAGCATTTT. Translation gives CASSQSFEAHQPQHF.

V is TRBV6-5 and J is TRBJ2-1; 8 bases map to TRBD1. Per the germline V gene, CDR1 is MNHEY and CDR2 is SVGAGI. V was clipped by 4 bases and J by 5 bases; unmatched bases: 4. The CDR3 is made up of 14 amino acids. The CDR3 protein is CASSLTGEHNEQFF. The CDR3 DNA is TGTGCCAGCAGTTTGACAGGGGAACACAATGAGCAGTTCTTC.

This clonotype was seen at least ten times. V usage is TRBV12-3 or TRBV12-4 and J usage is TRBJ2-3, with a tentative D call TRBD1 (6 bases). V dropped 3 bases and J dropped 3 bases, with 10 bases sitting between them. The length of the CDR3 is 14 residues. CDR3 sequence: CASSFWQGTDTQYF. CDR3 bases: TGTGCCAGCAGTTTTTGGCAGGGGACAGATACGCAGTATTTT.

This clonotype was counted only a few times. The chain carries TRBV5-1 and TRBJ1-6; unclear D gene. Trimming stripped 0 bases from V and 5 bases from J, with 9 bases between. From germline, CDR1 is SGHRS and CDR2 YFSETQ. CDR3 length: 15 residues. The CDR3 reads CASSLVRAHNSPLHF. The CDR3 DNA is TGCGCCAGCAGCTTGGTAAGGGCTCATAATTCACCCCTCCACTTT.

This clonotype was counted only a few times. V is TRBV7-2 and J is TRBJ2-7, with TRBD1 matching over 10 bases. From germline, CDR1 is SGHTA and CDR2 FQGNSA. J gave up 5 bases and V 7 bases, and 5 bases lay outside the gene matches. The CDR3 is 13 residues long. The CDR3, as DNA: TGTGCCAGCAAGGGACAGGGGACCGACGAGCAGTACTTC. It encodes CASKGQGTDEQYF.

The table lists this clonotype with many counts. The chain joins TRBV29-1 to TRBJ2-3, with D unclear. CDR3 length: 11 amino acids. The V end was cut by 3 bases, the J end by 6 bases, with 7 bases between. Germline CDR1 is SQVTM and CDR2 is ANQGSEA. The chain's CDR3 is CSVDRSDTQYF. CDR3 DNA: TGCAGCGTTGACAGGAGCGATACGCAGTATTTT.

This clonotype was recorded at least ten times. The DNA of the CDR3 is TGCAGTGCTAGGACTAGCGGGAGGTCAGATACGCAGTATTTT. It codes for CSARTSGRSDTQYF. The J gene is TRBJ2-3, the V gene TRBV20-1; 13 nucleotides match TRBD2. The CDR3 contains 14 residues. Unmatched junction bases numbered 1, after V lost 3 bases and J lost 4 bases. CDR1 and CDR2 (germline): DFQATT, SNEGSKA (reference sequence).

This clonotype was picked up a small number of times. V is TRBV7-3 and J is TRBJ2-1; D may be TRBD1 (5 bases). V was pared by 4 bases and J by 12 bases, with 13 bases between. This CDR3 spans 12 amino acids. The V gene's germline CDR1 is SGHTA and CDR2 FQGTGA. The CDR3 region is CASSSDSVRQFF. The CDR3 nucleotides are TGTGCCAGCAGCTCCGACAGTGTGAGGCAGTTCTTC.

This rearrangement joins TRBV30 to TRBJ1-5; no definite D call. The germline V and J ends were trimmed by 1 base and 3 bases, with 7 bases remaining between them. Germline V gene sequence: CDR1 GTSNPN, CDR2 SVGIG (reference sequence). The CDR3 is 13 residues long. CDR3 coding DNA: TGTGCCTGGAGTGGGGGATACAATCAGCCCCAGCATTTT. Translating it yields CAWSGGYNQPQHF.

V and J are TRBV27 and TRBJ2-7; tentatively, D is TRBD1 (6 bases). Looked up from germline, CDR1 is MNHEY and CDR2 is SMNVEV (reference sequence). V lost 3 bases and J 2 bases, leaving 8 bases between the germline ends. The length of the CDR3 is 13 residues. CDR3 nucleotides: TGTGCCAGCAGTTTGGACAGCGCCTACGAGCAGTACTTC. It specifies CASSLDSAYEQYF.

This sequence joins TRBV12-3 or TRBV12-4 and TRBJ1-2; a possible D gene is TRBD1 (6 bases). The CDR3 spans 16 residues. Trimming removed 0 bases from V and 2 bases from J, with 13 bases in between. The CDR3 is CASSLAGQRGNYGYTF. In DNA, the CDR3 is TGTGCCAGCAGTTTAGCGGGACAAAGAGGAAACTATGGCTACACCTTC.

J is TRBJ2-7 and V is TRBV13; D ambiguous. Germline CDR1 is PRHDT and CDR2 is FYEKMQ (reference sequence). The V and J ends lost 2 bases and 3 bases respectively, with 20 bases between them. This CDR3 contains 17 residues. The CDR3: CASSLKVAWQDDYEQYF. The CDR3 DNA sequence: TGTGCCAGCAGCTTAAAGGTCGCATGGCAGGATGACTACGAGCAGTACTTC.

The J gene is TRBJ2-3, the V gene TRBV30; D is perhaps TRBD2 (5 bases). The germline gives CDR1 GTSNPN, CDR2 SVGIG (reference sequence). V shed 1 base and J shed 3 bases, with 11 bases lying between them. This CDR3 spans 14 amino acids. Written as DNA, the CDR3 is TGTGCCTGGAGTGACACCGGGAAGACAGATACGCAGTATTTT. Translated: CAWSDTGKTDTQYF.

The gene calls are TRBV20-1 and TRBJ2-3; 12 bases line up with TRBD2. This CDR3 region has 15 residues. The germline CDR1 and CDR2 sequences are DFQATT and SNEGSKA (reference sequence). Trimming removed 1 base from V and 4 bases from J; junction bases left unmatched: 3. CDR3 DNA: TGCAGTGCTAGAGCTAGCGGGAGGGCCCCAGATACGCAGTATTTT. Protein product: CSARASGRAPDTQYF.

This clonotype has more than one count but fewer than ten. The genes are TRBV12-5 and TRBJ1-4, with TRBD1 matching 9 bases. Germline V gene lookup returns CDR1 LGHNT and CDR2 FRNRAP. The CDR3 has 15 residues. With V trimmed by 6 bases and J by 3 bases, 5 bases remained unmatched. CDR3 DNA sequence: TGTGCTAGTGGAATACAGGGGGCTTCTAATGAAAAACTGTTTTTT. It codes for CASGIQGASNEKLFF.

The chain employs TRBV28 and TRBJ2-5, with D perhaps matching TRBD2 (6 bases). Germline V gene sequence: CDR1 MDHEN, CDR2 SYDVKM. This CDR3 comprises 15 residues. V lost 2 bases, J lost 4 bases, and 14 bases lay in between. This CDR3 is CASSLVGGIGETQYF. The CDR3 nucleotides read TGTGCCAGCAGTTTAGTGGGGGGTATAGGAGAGACCCAGTACTTC. Filled out from reference TRBV28 and TRBJ2-5, the complete variable domain reads DVKVTQSSRYLVKRTGEKVFLECVQDMDHENMFWYRQDPGLGLRLIYFSYDVKMKEKGDIPEGYSVSREKKERFSLILESASTNQTSMYLCASSLVGGIGETQYFGPGTRLLVL.

At least ten counts were recorded for this clonotype. The rearrangement joins TRBV20-1 to TRBJ2-1; 11 nucleotides align to TRBD1. CDR1 DFQATT and CDR2 SNEGSKA come from the germline V gene (reference sequence). This CDR3 comprises 11 residues. This CDR3 reads CTCGTGGEQFF. The CDR3 bases are TGCACTTGCGGGACAGGGGGTGAGCAGTTCTTC.

The CDR3 DNA is TGCGCCAGCAGCCACCGAGGAGAAGGCGAGCAGTACTTC. Encoded protein: CASSHRGEGEQYF. The chain employs TRBV4-3 and TRBJ2-7; D unresolved. CDR3 size: 13 residues. Germline lookup yields CDR1 LGHNA and CDR2 YSLEER. The germline V and J ends were trimmed by 3 bases and 6 bases, with 12 bases remaining between them.

The CDR3 spells CASSKGTVSSYEQYF. The DNA for the CDR3 is TGTGCCAGCAGCAAAGGGACCGTAAGCTCCTACGAGCAGTACTTC. J is TRBJ2-7 and V is TRBV7-6, with D tentatively TRBD1 or TRBD2 (5 bases each). CDR3 size: 15 residues. CDR1 and CDR2 from the germline V gene are SGHVS and FNYEAQ. Deletions cut 5 bases from V and 0 bases from J, with 14 bases between.

V usage is TRBV5-6 and J usage is TRBJ1-1, with 9 bases matching TRBD1. Germline V lookup: CDR1 SGHDT, CDR2 YYEEEE. Trimming at V came to 3 bases and at J to 2 bases, leaving 14 bases not matched to a gene. The CDR3 contains 18 residues. The DNA of the CDR3 is TGTGCCAGCAGCTCGACGGGCCCGCGGGACAGGGAAAACACTGAAGCTTTCTTT. Residues: CASSSTGPRDRENTEAFF.

This clonotype was seen many times. This sequence joins TRBV20-1 and TRBJ2-7, with 11 positions matching TRBD2. Losses at the gene ends were 2 bases for V and 7 bases for J; bases not matched to a gene: 4. The CDR3 length is 13 residues. Germline assignment: CDR1 DFQATT and CDR2 SNEGSKA (reference sequence). CDR3 nucleotides: TGCAGTGCTAGAAGGCTAGCGGGGGGTGAGCAGTACTTC. This encodes CSARRLAGGEQYF.

This clonotype was seen only a few times. The V gene is TRBV4-2, the J gene TRBJ2-4; TRBD1 matches at 7 bases. V shed 1 base, J shed 16 bases, and the junction held 4 bases outside the gene matches. The CDR3 consists of 11 residues. Germline CDR1 LGHNA, CDR2 YNFKEQ. The CDR3 loop reads CASSQGGTAYF. The CDR3 DNA reads as TGTGCCAGCAGCCAAGGTGGGACAGCCTACTTC.

Ten or more counts support this clonotype. The V and J genes are TRBV20-1 and TRBJ2-1; 16 bases are shared with TRBD2. After removal of 1 base from V and 5 bases from J, the junction contained 11 bases not matched to a gene. CDR1 is DFQATT, CDR2 SNEGSKA, per germline (reference sequence). The CDR3 has 19 residues. The CDR3 DNA sequence: TGCAGTGCTAGAGGCCTTGGGACTAGCGGGAGGGCCTTCAACAATGAGCAGTTCTTC. Its translation: CSARGLGTSGRAFNNEQFF.